These T cell receptor beta chains were read from a single sample in a study of T-cell reconstitution after alpha-beta-depleted transplantation in children. TCRdb processed the PCR reads anew with MiXCR; each CDR3 protein has one entry. The sample shows roughly 490,000 distinct CDR3 sequences, over 10% of them seen only once. Specimen: PBMCs, mostly from graft donor cells, collected 180 days after TCRalphabeta/CD19-depleted stem cell transplant. The receptors were sampled from a female patient aged 2 to 10 who had a stem cell transplant for aplastic anemia, so the T cells may come from the graft donor. CDR3s include the opening cysteine and the closing phenylalanine or tryptophan. The order of the fields is V gene, J gene, D gene, clone size, CDR3 DNA, CDR3 protein. The D gene is left open where the match is weak. The listing skips clone size in some rows; elsewhere it reads once, few, many or a size class.

TRBV28	TRBJ1-5	NA	NA	TGTGCCAGCAGTTTTGTTCGGACAGGCAATCAGCCCCAGCATTTT	CASSFVRTGNQPQHF
TRBV29-1	TRBJ2-5	NA	few	TGCAGCGCTCTTGAGCGGGTTCTTCGGGAGACCCAGTACTTC	CSALERVLRETQYF
TRBV2	TRBJ1-5	NA	NA	TGTGCCAGCAGTGAATGGTGGGAGAGGGGCAATCAGCCCCAGCATTTT	CASSEWWERGNQPQHF
TRBV15	TRBJ2-5	NA	many	TGTGCCACCAGCAGAGATCCGGTGGCAGGGCAAGAGACCCAGTACTTC	CATSRDPVAGQETQYF
TRBV9	TRBJ1-2	NA	few	TGTGCCAGCAGCCCGCCAGGAAGGAGGTATGGCTACACCTTC	CASSPPGRRYGYTF
TRBV6-1	TRBJ2-3	TRBD2	many	TGTGCCAGCAGTGACGTAGCGGGAGCTGGTACAGATACGCAGTATTTT	CASSDVAGAGTDTQYF
TRBV9	TRBJ2-1	NA	NA	TGTGCCAGCAGCGTTATAAGCGGGCGGTACAATGAGCAGTTCTTC	CASSVISGRYNEQFF
TRBV13	TRBJ2-1	NA	many	TGTGCCAGCAGCCACCGGGGGAATGAGCAGTTCTTC	CASSHRGNEQFF
TRBV9	TRBJ2-5	NA	few	TGTGCCAGCAGCTCAAAGCCCGGGAGAGAGACCCAGTACTTC	CASSSKPGRETQYF
TRBV24-1	TRBJ1-1	NA	NA	TGTGCCACCAAAACGATTTATCCGGGGGGGGTCACTGAAGCTTTCTTT	CATKTIYPGGVTEAFF
TRBV10-3	TRBJ1-1	TRBD1	few	TGTGCCGCGCGCCCGGGGCAGGGGGCGAGGGACACTGAAGCTTTCTTT	CAARPGQGARDTEAFF
TRBV7-2	TRBJ1-1	NA	few	TGTGCCAGCAGGCGGCGGACCTGGGCCCTGAACACTGAAGCTTTCTTT	CASRRRTWALNTEAFF
TRBV5-6	TRBJ2-3	TRBD2	few	TGTGCCAGCAGCTTGGTGCGGGAGAAAGGTGCAGATACGCAGTATTTT	CASSLVREKGADTQYF
TRBV2	TRBJ2-1	NA	few	TGTGCCAGCTGTTTAACGCTCGTCCTCTACAATGAGCAGTTCTTC	CASCLTLVLYNEQFF